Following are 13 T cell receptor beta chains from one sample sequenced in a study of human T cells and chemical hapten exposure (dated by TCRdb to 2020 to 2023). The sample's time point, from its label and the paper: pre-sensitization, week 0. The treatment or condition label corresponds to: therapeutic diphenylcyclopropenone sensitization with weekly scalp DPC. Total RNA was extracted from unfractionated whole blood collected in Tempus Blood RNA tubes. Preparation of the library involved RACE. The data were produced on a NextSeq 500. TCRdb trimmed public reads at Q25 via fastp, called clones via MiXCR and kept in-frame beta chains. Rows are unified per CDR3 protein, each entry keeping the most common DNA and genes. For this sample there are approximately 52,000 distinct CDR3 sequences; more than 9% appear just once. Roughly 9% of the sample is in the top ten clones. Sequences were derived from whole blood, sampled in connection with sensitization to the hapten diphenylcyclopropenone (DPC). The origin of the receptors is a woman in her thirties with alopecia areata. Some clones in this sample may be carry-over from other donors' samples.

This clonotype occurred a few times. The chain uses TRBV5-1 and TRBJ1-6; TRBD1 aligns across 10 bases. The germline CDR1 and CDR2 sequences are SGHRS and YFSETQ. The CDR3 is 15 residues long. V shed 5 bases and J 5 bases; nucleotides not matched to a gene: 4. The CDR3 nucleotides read TGCGCCAGCAGTCGGACAGGGGGGAATAATTCACCCCTCCACTTT. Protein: CASSRTGGNNSPLHF. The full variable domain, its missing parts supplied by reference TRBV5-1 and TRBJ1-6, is KAGVTQTPRYLIKTRGQQVTLSCSPISGHRSVSWYQQTPGQGLQFLFEYFSETQRNKGNFPGRFSGRQFSNSRSEMNVSTLELGDSALYLCASSRTGGNNSPLHFGNGTRLTVT.

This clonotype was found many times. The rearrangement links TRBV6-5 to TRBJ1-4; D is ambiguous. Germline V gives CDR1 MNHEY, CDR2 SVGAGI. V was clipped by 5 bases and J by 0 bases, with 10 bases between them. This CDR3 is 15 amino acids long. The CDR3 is CASSPAAATNEKLFF. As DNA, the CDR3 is TGTGCCAGCAGTCCGGCCGCCGCAACTAATGAAAAACTGTTTTTT.

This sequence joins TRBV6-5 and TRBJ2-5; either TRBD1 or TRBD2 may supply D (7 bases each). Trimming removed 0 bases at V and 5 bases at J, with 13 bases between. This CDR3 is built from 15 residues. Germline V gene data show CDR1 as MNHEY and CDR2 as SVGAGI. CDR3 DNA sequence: TGTGCCAGCAGTTACTCGGGAGGGGGCAGTGAGACCCAGTACTTC. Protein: CASSYSGGGSETQYF.

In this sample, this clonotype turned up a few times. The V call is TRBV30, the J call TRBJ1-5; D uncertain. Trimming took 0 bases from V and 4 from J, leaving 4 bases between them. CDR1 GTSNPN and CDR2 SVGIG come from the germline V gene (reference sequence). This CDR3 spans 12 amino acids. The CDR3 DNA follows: TGTGCCTGGAGTGTACGAAATCAGCCCCAGCATTTT. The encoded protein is CAWSVRNQPQHF.

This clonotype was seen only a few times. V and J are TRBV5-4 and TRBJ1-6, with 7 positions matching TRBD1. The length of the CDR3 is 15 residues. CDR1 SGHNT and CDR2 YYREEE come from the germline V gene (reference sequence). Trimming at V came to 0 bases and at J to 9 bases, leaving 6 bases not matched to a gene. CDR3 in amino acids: CASSLARQGVSPLHF. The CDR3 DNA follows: TGTGCCAGCAGCTTGGCCCGACAGGGAGTTTCACCCCTCCACTTT.

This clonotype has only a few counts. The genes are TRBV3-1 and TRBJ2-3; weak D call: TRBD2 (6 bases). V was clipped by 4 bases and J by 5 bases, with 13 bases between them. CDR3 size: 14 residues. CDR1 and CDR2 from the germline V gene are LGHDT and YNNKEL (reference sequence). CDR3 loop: CASSPLAAVDTQYF. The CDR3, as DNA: TGTGCCAGCAGCCCCTTAGCGGCCGTAGATACGCAGTATTTT.

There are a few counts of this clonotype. CDR3 bases: TGTGCCCCTAGGGGGGGGGGCCTCCCCACAGATACGCAGTATTTT. Protein product: CAPRGGGLPTDTQYF. This chain connects TRBV25-1 to TRBJ2-3, with a weak D call TRBD2 (7 bases). The CDR3 has 15 amino acids. Germline V gene sequence: CDR1 MGHDK, CDR2 SYGVNS. V lost 11 bases to trimming and J lost 2 bases, with 20 bases between them. The full variable domain, completed using reference TRBV25-1 and TRBJ2-3, is EADIYQTPRYLVIGTGKKITLECSQTMGHDKMYWYQQDPGMELHLIHYSYGVNSTEKGDLSSESTVSRIRTEHFPLTLESARPSHTSQYLCAPRGGGLPTDTQYFGPGTRLTVL.

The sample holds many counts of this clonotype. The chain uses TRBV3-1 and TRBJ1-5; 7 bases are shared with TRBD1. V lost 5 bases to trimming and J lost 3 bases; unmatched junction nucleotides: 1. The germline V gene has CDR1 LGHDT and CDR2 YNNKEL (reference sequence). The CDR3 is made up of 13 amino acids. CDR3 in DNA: TGTGCCAGCAGCACAGGGGACAATCAGCCCCAGCATTTT. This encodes CASSTGDNQPQHF. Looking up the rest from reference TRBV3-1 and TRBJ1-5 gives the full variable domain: DTAVSQTPKYLVTQMGNDKSIKCEQNLGHDTMYWYKQDSKKFLKIMFSYNNKELIINETVPNRFSPKSPDKAHLNLHINSLELGDSAVYFCASSTGDNQPQHFGDGTRLSIL.

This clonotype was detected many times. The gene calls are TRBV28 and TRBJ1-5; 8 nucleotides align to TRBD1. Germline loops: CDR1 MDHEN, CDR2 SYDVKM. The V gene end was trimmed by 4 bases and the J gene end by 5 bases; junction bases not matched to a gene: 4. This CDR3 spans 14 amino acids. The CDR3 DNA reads TGTGCCAGCAGTTCCCCAGGGGGCTATCAGCCCCAGCATTTT. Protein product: CASSSPGGYQPQHF.

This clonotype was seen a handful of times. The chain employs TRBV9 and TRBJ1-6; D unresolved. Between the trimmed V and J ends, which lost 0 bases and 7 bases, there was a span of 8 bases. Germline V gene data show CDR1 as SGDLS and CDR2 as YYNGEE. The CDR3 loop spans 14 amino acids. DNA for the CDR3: TGTGCCAGCAGCGTAGGACGGTGGAATTCACCCCTCCACTTT. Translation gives CASSVGRWNSPLHF.

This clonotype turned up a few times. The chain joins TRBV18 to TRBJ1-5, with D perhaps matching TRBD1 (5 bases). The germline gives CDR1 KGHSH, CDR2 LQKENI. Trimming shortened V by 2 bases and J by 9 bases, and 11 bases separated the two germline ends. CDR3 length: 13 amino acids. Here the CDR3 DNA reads TGTGCCAGCTCACCAGGACACGACGCGCCCCAGCATTTT. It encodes CASSPGHDAPQHF. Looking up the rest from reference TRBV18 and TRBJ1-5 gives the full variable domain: NAGVMQNPRHLVRRRGQEARLRCSPMKGHSHVYWYRQLPEEGLKFMVYLQKENIIDESGMPKERFSAEFPKEGPSILRIQQVVRGDSAAYFCASSPGHDAPQHFGDGTRLSIL.

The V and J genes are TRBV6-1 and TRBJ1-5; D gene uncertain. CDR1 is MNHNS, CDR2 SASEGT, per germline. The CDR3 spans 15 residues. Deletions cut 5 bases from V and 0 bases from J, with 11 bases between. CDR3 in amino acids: CASSSLGSSNQPQHF. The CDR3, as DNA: TGTGCCAGCAGTTCCCTAGGGTCTAGCAATCAGCCCCAGCATTTT.

CDR3 region: CASSQEPSGGPGPPDTQYF. The DNA of the CDR3 is TGTGCCAGCAGCCAAGAACCTAGCGGGGGACCCGGCCCCCCAGATACGCAGTATTTT. This chain connects TRBV3-1 to TRBJ2-3; 10 bases fit TRBD2. There are 19 residues in the CDR3. Germline V CDR1 and CDR2: LGHDT, YNNKEL (reference sequence). V was clipped by 0 bases and J by 4 bases; unmatched bases: 13.